This TCR beta chain originates from a study of shared clonotypes between healthy human individuals. Findings and caveats of the study: Clonotypes shared by all four sorted-subset donors had higher generation probabilities than non-shared clonotypes. On the whole, naive subsets had larger estimated richness than memory subsets had.

Assay: immunoSEQ multiplex PCR; the TCRdb copy retains only in-frame clones and omits some. The sample has around 1.9 million clones, around 93% seen once. Naive-designated CD8 cells lacked CD45RO, were positively enriched for CCR7, and omitted terminally differentiated effector memory CD45RA+ cells. Concerning this clone itself: Antigen specificity is unknown.

This sequence originates from a man younger than 35 in good health. Some clones in this sample may be carry-over from other donors' samples. The sample was naive CD8+ T cells from PBMCs.

In DNA form, the CDR3 reads TGTGCCAGCAGAACTATAGCGGGACCCGGGGAGCTGTTTTTT. Its translation: CASRTIAGPGELFF. The chain joins TRBV27 to TRBJ2-2; 8 bases map to TRBD2. The CDR3 contains 14 residues. Germline values: CDR1 MNHEY, CDR2 SMNVEV (reference sequence). Trimming cost V 6 bases and J 6 bases; bases outside gene matches: 6.